These T cell receptor beta chains were read from a single sample in a study of blood T cell repertoires in COVID-19. The assay was immunoSEQ multiplex PCR, and TCRdb's table has in-frame clones only and misses some. Of 150,000 or so clones listed, around 80% are singletons. Sequenced input: PBMCs or T cells enriched from blood (not recorded which). All receptors derive from a woman in her sixties or seventies who had recovered from COVID-19. CDR3s include the opening cysteine and the closing phenylalanine or tryptophan. D genes are given only for firm matches. Expanded clones are given a class, and other clones once, few, many or no size at all.

NA,TRBJ1-3,NA,TRBV7-2,TGTGCCAGCACCCTTTTCCGGGGATCCCGAAACTCTGGAAACACCATATATTTT,CASTLFRGSRNSGNTIYF
TRBD1,TRBJ1-4,NA,TRBV30,TGTGCCTGGAGTGGTGGACAGGGGAGGACTAATGAAAAACTGTTTTTT,CAWSGGQGRTNEKLFF
TRBD1,TRBJ1-1,NA,TRBV18,TGTGCCAGCTCACCGCAGGGGGCGGTGACTGAAGCTTTCTTT,CASSPQGAVTEAFF
TRBD1,TRBJ2-2,NA,TRBV11-3,TGTGCCAGCAGCCGGGACAGTAACACCGGGGAGCTGTTTTTT,CASSRDSNTGELFF
NA,TRBJ1-3,NA,TRBV7-9,TGTGCCAGCAGCTTATCAGGTCAGGGAAGGCCTGGAAACACCATATATTTT,CASSLSGQGRPGNTIYF
NA,TRBJ1-2,NA,TRBV18,TGTGCCAGCTCACCACCGTCGGTGGTCCCGGACTATGGCTACACCTTC,CASSPPSVVPDYGYTF
TRBD2,TRBJ2-7,NA,TRBV4-2,TGTGCCAGCAGCCTGGGACTAGCGGGGGGGGGCGAGCAGTACTTC,CASSLGLAGGGEQYF
TRBD1,TRBJ2-3,NA,TRBV19,TGTGCCAGTAGGCCGACAGGGGGATACACAGATACGCAGTATTTT,CASRPTGGYTDTQYF
NA,TRBJ1-3,NA,TRBV18,TGTGCCAGCTCACCCCGGGGTCAGCCGTACTCTGGAAACACCATATATTTT,CASSPRGQPYSGNTIYF
TRBD1,TRBJ1-1,few,TRBV7-9,TGTGCCAGCAGCTTCCCCGGGACAGCACCTGAAGCTTTCTTT,CASSFPGTAPEAFF
NA,TRBJ2-5,NA,TRBV6-4,TGTGCCAGCGTCCCCTGGCAGGAGACCCAGTACTTC,CASVPWQETQYF
NA,TRBJ2-1,few,TRBV29-1,TGCAGCGGACAGGTGAATGAGCAGTTCTTC,CSGQVNEQFF
NA,TRBJ1-1,NA,TRBV11-3,TGTGCCAGCAGCCACGGGAGGACCGGGAACACTGAAGCTTTCTTT,CASSHGRTGNTEAFF
NA,TRBJ1-2,NA,TRBV30,TGTGCCTGGATTTGGTCCACACAGGGTAACTATGGCTACACCTTC,CAWIWSTQGNYGYTF
NA,TRBJ2-7,many,TRBV7-2,TGTGCCAGCAGCTTATACTACGAGCAGTACTTC,CASSLYYEQYF
TRBD2,TRBJ2-3,once,TRBV5-1,TGCGCCAGCAGCATTAGCGGGGGCCGCACAGATACGCAGTATTTT,CASSISGGRTDTQYF
TRBD1,TRBJ1-6,NA,TRBV7-3,TGTGCCAGCAGCCTAGTAGGACAGGGAGGCTCACCCCTCCACTTT,CASSLVGQGGSPLHF
NA,TRBJ1-4,once,TRBV30,TGTGCCTGGAGTGTCCCCGTCCTAAATGAAAAACTGTTTTTT,CAWSVPVLNEKLFF
TRBD2,TRBJ2-7,NA,TRBV19,TGTGCCAGTAGTCGACTAGCGGGTTTCTACGAGCAGTACTTC,CASSRLAGFYEQYF
TRBD2,TRBJ2-3,NA,TRBV18,TGTGCCAGCTCACCGTTGAGCGGGAGGGGTACAGATACGCAGTATTTT,CASSPLSGRGTDTQYF
NA,TRBJ2-2,NA,TRBV5-1,TGCGCCAGCAGCTTGTATGGGGACTCCTCGAACACCGGGGAGCTGTTTTTT,CASSLYGDSSNTGELFF
NA,TRBJ1-2,NA,TRBV6-1,TGTGCCAGCAGTGAGGACAGAGTTTCGATCTACACCTTC,CASSEDRVSIYTF